Listed here is a single TCR beta chain. Time point noted: persistent/refractory GD, antithyroid drugs over 5 years with positive TRAb. RNA from PBMCs was the source of the TCR library. Relying on iRepertoire HTBI primers and Arm-PCR of CDR3 regions, the team built TCR beta libraries. Per the original methods: Across the samples, identification revealed 55 to 80 TRBV and 13 to 15 TRBJ segments. TCRdb used MiXCR to reprocess the multiplex PCR reads, holding one entry per CDR3 protein. In this record, the V and J calls reflect TCRdb's handling and not the investigators' own analysis. The sample yields over 650,000 distinct CDR3 sequences, 30% seen once. The data originate from a study of regulatory T cells in long-lasting Graves disease. This clonotype was obtained from a female donor with Graves disease. The sequencing here drew on peripheral blood mononuclear cells (PBMCs), taken when the disease was refractory, from a patient treated with antithyroid drugs.

The CDR3 is CAWSVQGAANEKLFF. The CDR3 DNA sequence: TGTGCCTGGAGTGTACAAGGTGCAGCTAATGAAAAACTGTTTTTT. V is TRBV30 and J is TRBJ1-4; D unresolved. The CDR3 spans 15 residues. Trimming took 0 bases from V and 3 from J, leaving 11 bases between them. Germline V gives CDR1 GTSNPN, CDR2 SVGIG (reference sequence).